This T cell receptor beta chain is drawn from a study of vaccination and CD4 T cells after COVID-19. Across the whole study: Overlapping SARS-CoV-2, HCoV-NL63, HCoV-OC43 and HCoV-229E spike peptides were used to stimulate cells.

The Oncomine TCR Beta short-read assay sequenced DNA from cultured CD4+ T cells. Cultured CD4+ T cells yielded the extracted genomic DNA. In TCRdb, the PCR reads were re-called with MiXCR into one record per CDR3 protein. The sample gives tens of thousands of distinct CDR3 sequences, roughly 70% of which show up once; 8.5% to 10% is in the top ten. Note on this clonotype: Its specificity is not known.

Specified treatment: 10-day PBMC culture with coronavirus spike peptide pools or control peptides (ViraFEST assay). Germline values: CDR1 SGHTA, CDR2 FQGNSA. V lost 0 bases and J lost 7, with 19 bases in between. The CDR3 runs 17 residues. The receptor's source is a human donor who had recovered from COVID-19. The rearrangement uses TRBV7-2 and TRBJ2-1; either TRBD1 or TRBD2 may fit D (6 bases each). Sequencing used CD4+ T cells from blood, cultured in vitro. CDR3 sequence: CASSLARGRGSTNEQFF. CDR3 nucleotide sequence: TGTGCCAGCAGCTTAGCGCGGGGCAGGGGATCTACAAATGAGCAGTTCTTC.